Listed below are T cell receptor beta chains from one sample, sequenced in a study of ipilimumab plus nivolumab after autologous stem cell transplantation. Generated by immunoSEQ multiplex PCR, the TCRdb table keeps only in-frame clones and is missing some. Here the sample spans about 9,400 clones, 60% to 80% being singletons. This material consisted of PBMCs, taken in a trial of ipilimumab plus nivolumab as post-transplant consolidation. These receptors originate from a female donor with multiple myeloma. CDR3s include the opening cysteine and the closing phenylalanine or tryptophan. Each record gives: CDR3 length, clone size, D gene, V gene, J gene, CDR3 DNA, CDR3 protein. A D gene is named only where the DNA matches it firmly. The size field is filled for only some rows; it gives once, few, many or a size class.

16,once,TRBD2,TRBV19,TRBJ2-2,TGTGCCAGTAGTCCATCCAGCGGGAGGGCCGCCGGGGAGCTGTTTTTT,CASSPSSGRAAGELFF
14,NA,TRBD1,TRBV6-8,TRBJ1-2,TGTGCCAGCACCAGACAGGGTGGCACCTATGGCTACACCTTC,CASTRQGGTYGYTF
15,NA,NA,TRBV19,TRBJ2-5,TGTGCCAGTAGTCCCGGCCTAAGGGGAGGCGAGACCCAGTACTTC,CASSPGLRGGETQYF
14,NA,TRBD1,TRBV11-3,TRBJ2-7,TGTGCCAGCTGGACAGGGGGCGCAAATTCCGAGCAGTACTTC,CASWTGGANSEQYF
12,NA,NA,TRBV12-5,TRBJ1-5,TGTGCTAGTGCAGAGGGCAATCAGCCCCAGCATTTT,CASAEGNQPQHF
14,NA,TRBD1,TRBV18,TRBJ2-1,TGTGCCAGCTCACCAACAGGGGGCGGGGATGAGCAGTTCTTC,CASSPTGGGDEQFF
15,NA,TRBD1,TRBV19,TRBJ1-5,TGTGCCAGTAGTATCCTTGGACAGGTTTTTGAACCCCAGCATTTT,CASSILGQVFEPQHF
14,NA,NA,TRBV11-2,TRBJ2-2,TGTGCCAGCAGCTACGGAATAAACACCGGGGAGCTGTTTTTT,CASSYGINTGELFF
14,few,TRBD1,TRBV19,TRBJ1-5,TGTGCCAGTAGGGGACAGTCCCCCAATCAGCCCCAGCATTTT,CASRGQSPNQPQHF
11,NA,NA,TRBV6-5,TRBJ2-5,TGTGCCAGCAGTACCCCAGAGACCCAGTACTTC,CASSTPETQYF
16,medium-sized,TRBD2,TRBV19,TRBJ2-2,TGTGCCAGTATGGGACTAGCGGGAGGGGATACCGGGGAGCTGTTTTTT,CASMGLAGGDTGELFF
16,once,TRBD2,TRBV28,TRBJ2-3,TGTGCCAGCAGTTCCTACGGACTAGCGGTCACAGATACGCAGTATTTT,CASSSYGLAVTDTQYF
12,few,NA,TRBV2,TRBJ1-4,TGTGCCAGCAGTGGGGTGGGTGAAAAACTGTTTTTT,CASSGVGEKLFF
11,once,NA,TRBV20-1,TRBJ2-1,TGCAGTGCTAGCTCCTACAATGAGCAGTTCTTC,CSASSYNEQFF
16,NA,NA,TRBV19,TRBJ1-2,TGTGCCAGTATATCCCTCAACAGGGTACGTTTCGATGGCTACACCTTC,CASISLNRVRFDGYTF
10,NA,NA,TRBV20-1,TRBJ1-1,TGCAGTGCTTCAGGGTTCGGAGCTTTCTTT,CSASGFGAFF
13,medium-sized,TRBD1,TRBV30,TRBJ2-1,TGTGCCTCCAGGGGACAGGGCCACAATGAGCAGTTCTTC,CASRGQGHNEQFF
15,once,NA,TRBV5-1,TRBJ2-3,TGCGCCAGCAGCTTGGATTGGGGCGGGACAGATACGCAGTATTTT,CASSLDWGGTDTQYF
14,large,NA,TRBV30,TRBJ2-3,TGTGCCTGGACGGGGACCTCTAGCACAGATACGCAGTATTTT,CAWTGTSSTDTQYF
15,NA,NA,TRBV27,TRBJ2-2,TGTGCCAGCAGTTTGCAGGCTAGGGGCACCGGGGAGCTGTTTTTT,CASSLQARGTGELFF
15,NA,TRBD1,TRBV6-6,TRBJ1-2,TGTGCCAGCAGTTCTCATACAGGGGGCTCCTATGGCTACACCTTC,CASSSHTGGSYGYTF
15,once,TRBD2,TRBV11-3,TRBJ2-3,TGTGCCAGCAGCCCCTGGAGCGGGGAGACAGATACGCAGTATTTT,CASSPWSGETDTQYF
15,NA,NA,TRBV16,TRBJ1-1,TGTGCCAGCAGCCAGTCAGGAGGGCGGAACACTGAAGCTTTCTTT,CASSQSGGRNTEAFF
14,few,TRBD2,TRBV19,TRBJ2-1,TGTGCCAGTAGGGTAGCGGGAGGGCCAGGTGAGCAGTTCTTC,CASRVAGGPGEQFF
18,NA,TRBD1,TRBV28,TRBJ1-4,TGTGCCAGCAGTTTACGCGGGACAGGGGTTGCAACTAATGAAAAACTGTTTTTT,CASSLRGTGVATNEKLFF
14,NA,NA,TRBV6-1,TRBJ1-4,TGTGCCAGCAGTGACAGGACAACTAATGAAAAACTGTTTTTT,CASSDRTTNEKLFF
18,NA,TRBD2,TRBV7-2,TRBJ2-3,TGTGCCAGCAGCCCGGGGACTAGCGGGAGGTTGAGCGCAGATACGCAGTATTTT,CASSPGTSGRLSADTQYF
14,once,NA,TRBV28,TRBJ1-1,TGTGCCAGCAGTTCTTTTACTGGGCTGGGAGAAGCTTTCTTT,CASSSFTGLGEAFF
12,NA,TRBD2,TRBV28,TRBJ2-5,TGTGCCAGCAGTTTCACTAGCGGGACCCAGTACTTC,CASSFTSGTQYF
15,few,NA,TRBV7-7,TRBJ2-1,TGTGCCAGCAGCTTAGATGGGGGGGCTTTCAATGAGCAGTTCTTC,CASSLDGGAFNEQFF
14,NA,TRBD2,TRBV27,TRBJ2-7,TGTGCCAGCAGTTCAAGCGGGATCTCCTACGAGCAGTACTTC,CASSSSGISYEQYF
17,NA,TRBD2,TRBV15,TRBJ2-1,TGTGCCACCAGCATCCGGATCCTAGCGGACCTCTACAATGAGCAGTTCTTC,CATSIRILADLYNEQFF
15,NA,TRBD2,TRBV11-2,TRBJ2-7,TGTGCCAGCAGCTCCCTAGCGGGAGTCGGCTACGAGCAGTACTTC,CASSSLAGVGYEQYF
14,few,NA,TRBV7-2,TRBJ1-1,TGTGCCAGCAGCTTAGTTTATCGGAACACTGAAGCTTTCTTT,CASSLVYRNTEAFF
15,few,TRBD1,TRBV6-6,TRBJ2-7,TGTGCCAGCAGTTACGAGGGACAGTCCTCCTACGAGCAGTACTTC,CASSYEGQSSYEQYF
15,NA,NA,TRBV4-3,TRBJ2-5,TGCGCCAGCAGCCAAGGGAGGGCGGTGCAAGAGACCCAGTACTTC,CASSQGRAVQETQYF
12,NA,NA,TRBV2,TRBJ1-4,TGTGCCAGCAGCGGAATAAATGAAAAACTGTTTTTT,CASSGINEKLFF
14,NA,NA,TRBV28,TRBJ2-4,TGTGCCAGCAGATTATCAAACGGGGGTTACATTCAGTACTTC,CASRLSNGGYIQYF
18,NA,NA,TRBV7-3,TRBJ1-5,TGTGCCAGCAGCCCCCCCCAACAGGGAAGTGTTTGGGATCAGCCCCAGCATTTT,CASSPPQQGSVWDQPQHF
15,NA,TRBD2,TRBV5-1,TRBJ2-7,TGCGCCAGCAGCTATGGGACTAGCGGGAGTATCGAGCAGTACTTC,CASSYGTSGSIEQYF
14,NA,TRBD1,TRBV9,TRBJ2-7,TGTGCCAGCAGCGGGGGACAGAACTCCTACGAGCAGTACTTC,CASSGGQNSYEQYF
15,few,TRBD2,TRBV9,TRBJ2-3,TGTGCCAGCAGCTTTAGCGGGGCTCCTACGGATACGCAGTATTTT,CASSFSGAPTDTQYF
10,NA,NA,TRBV6-1,TRBJ1-4,TGTGCCAGCCAGGGAGGGAAACTGTTTTTT,CASQGGKLFF
16,once,TRBD2,TRBV7-2,TRBJ2-7,TGTGCCAGCAGCTTAGAGGTCCCTAGCGGGAGGTACGAGCAGTACTTC,CASSLEVPSGRYEQYF
14,NA,NA,TRBV5-1,TRBJ1-2,TGCGCCAGCAGCCTCGGGGACAACCACTATGGCTACACCTTC,CASSLGDNHYGYTF
14,NA,TRBD1,TRBV27,TRBJ1-2,TGTGCCAGCAGTCCACAAGACAGGGTCTATGGCTACACCTTC,CASSPQDRVYGYTF
14,NA,NA,TRBV18,TRBJ2-5,TGTGCCAGCTCACCCGCCCGGATCCAAGAGACCCAGTACTTC,CASSPARIQETQYF
14,NA,TRBD2,TRBV6-5,TRBJ2-7,TGTGCCAGCAAACGGACTAGCGAAACTTACGAGCAGTACTTC,CASKRTSETYEQYF
14,NA,NA,TRBV5-1,TRBJ1-6,TGCGCCAGCAGCTCCGACATGGATCGCTCACCCCTCCACTTT,CASSSDMDRSPLHF
12,NA,TRBD1,TRBV27,TRBJ2-1,TGTGCCAGCAGTATACCACAGGGGGCAACGTTCTTC,CASSIPQGATFF
15,NA,NA,TRBV6-1,TRBJ2-1,TGTGCCAGCAGTGATGGAGGGACCGACTACAATGAGCAGTTCTTC,CASSDGGTDYNEQFF
15,NA,TRBD2,TRBV15,TRBJ2-1,TGTGCCACCAGCAGACCTAGCGGGAGGGGGGATGAGCAGTTCTTC,CATSRPSGRGDEQFF
15,once,NA,TRBV7-8,TRBJ1-5,TGTGCCAGCAGCACCTTCCAGGGACTGGGTCAGCCCCAGCATTTT,CASSTFQGLGQPQHF
16,once,NA,TRBV2,TRBJ1-5,TGTGCCAGCAGTGAAACTAGCAGGGGAAGTGGTCAGCCCCAGCATTTT,CASSETSRGSGQPQHF
13,NA,NA,TRBV5-8,TRBJ1-5,TGTGCCAGCAGCTTGGGTTGGGATCAGCCCCAGCATTTT,CASSLGWDQPQHF
14,few,TRBD2,TRBV28,TRBJ2-5,TGTGCCACCGCCTTGGCGGGAGGGCGAGAGACCCAGTACTTC,CATALAGGRETQYF
15,NA,NA,TRBV5-5,TRBJ1-2,TGTGCCAGCAGCCCTCAGGCAGGGGAAAACTATGGCTACACCTTC,CASSPQAGENYGYTF
15,NA,TRBD1,TRBV27,TRBJ1-4,TGTGCCAGCAGTCCCTGGACAGGACATAATGAAAAACTGTTTTTT,CASSPWTGHNEKLFF
13,NA,TRBD1,TRBV2,TRBJ2-7,TGTGCCAGCAGTGGAAACAGGGGGCTCGAGCAGTACTTC,CASSGNRGLEQYF
14,medium-sized,TRBD1,TRBV5-1,TRBJ1-5,TGCGCCAGCAGCCCGGGACAGATCAATCAGCCCCAGCATTTT,CASSPGQINQPQHF